This T cell receptor beta chain comes out of a study of shared clonotypes between healthy human individuals. Germline V CDR1 and CDR2: MNHEY, SVGAGI. The CDR3 is 12 residues long. Trimming cost V 7 bases and J 4 bases, with 10 bases left between them. Naive CD45RA+ and memory CD45RA-negative subsets were split from CD4+ cells. Only in-frame clones appear in the TCRdb table, and some are missing; sequencing was by immunoSEQ multiplex PCR. Here the sample spans millions of clones, around 94% being singletons. This receptor was obtained from a man in his late teens or twenties in good health. The V gene is TRBV6-5, the J gene TRBJ1-1; D not resolved. Material for sequencing was naive CD4+ T cells sorted from blood. Subset described: CD45RA+ positively selected. In nucleotides, the CDR3 is TGTGCCAGCAAGCAGGTGAGCACTGAAGCTTTCTTT. Its translation: CASKQVSTEAFF.